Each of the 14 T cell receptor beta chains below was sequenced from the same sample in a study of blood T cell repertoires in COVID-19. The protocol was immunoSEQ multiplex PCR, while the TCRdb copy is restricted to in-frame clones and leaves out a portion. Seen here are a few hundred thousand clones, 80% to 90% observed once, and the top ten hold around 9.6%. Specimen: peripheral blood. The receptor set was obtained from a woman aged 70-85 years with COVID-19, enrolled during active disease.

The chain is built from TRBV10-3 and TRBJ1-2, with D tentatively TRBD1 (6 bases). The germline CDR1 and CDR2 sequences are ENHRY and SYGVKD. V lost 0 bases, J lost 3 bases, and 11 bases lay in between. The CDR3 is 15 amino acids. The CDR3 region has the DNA TGTGCCATCAGTGAGTCGGGGGACACTTACTATGGCTACACCTTC. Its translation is CAISESGDTYYGYTF.

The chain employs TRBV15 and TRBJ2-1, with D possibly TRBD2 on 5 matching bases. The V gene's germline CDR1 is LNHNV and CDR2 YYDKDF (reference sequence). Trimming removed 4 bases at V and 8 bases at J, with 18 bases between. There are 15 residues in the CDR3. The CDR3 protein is CATSNSGFYGDEQFF. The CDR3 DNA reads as TGTGCCACCAGCAATTCGGGATTCTACGGGGATGAGCAGTTCTTC.

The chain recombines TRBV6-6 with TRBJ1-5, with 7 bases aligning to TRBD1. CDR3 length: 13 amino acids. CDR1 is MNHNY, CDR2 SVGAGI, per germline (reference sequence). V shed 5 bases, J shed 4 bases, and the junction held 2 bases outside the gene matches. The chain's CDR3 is CASSPTGNQPQHF. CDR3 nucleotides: TGTGCCAGCAGTCCGACAGGGAATCAGCCCCAGCATTTT.

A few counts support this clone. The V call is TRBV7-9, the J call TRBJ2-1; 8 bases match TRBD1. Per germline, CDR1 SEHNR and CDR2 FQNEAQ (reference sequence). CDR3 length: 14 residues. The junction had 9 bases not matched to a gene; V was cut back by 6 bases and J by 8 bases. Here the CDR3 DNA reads TGTGCCAGCAGGGCGCCGGGACAGGTCCATGAGCAGTTCTTC. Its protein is CASRAPGQVHEQFF.

Here the CDR3 DNA reads TGCGCCAGCAGTAAGTCGAGCGTAGTTGGTGAGCAGTTCTTC. Translated: CASSKSSVVGEQFF. The gene calls are TRBV5-1 and TRBJ2-1; no clear D gene. This CDR3 contains 14 residues. CDR1 is SGHRS and CDR2 is YFSETQ in the germline V gene. V was clipped by 5 bases and J by 9 bases, with 18 bases between them.

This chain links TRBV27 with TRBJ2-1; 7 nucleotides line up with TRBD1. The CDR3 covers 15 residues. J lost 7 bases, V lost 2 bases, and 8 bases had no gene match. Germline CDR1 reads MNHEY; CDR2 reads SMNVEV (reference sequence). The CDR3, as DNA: TGTGCCAGCAGTTTAGAGGGACAGATGTGGAATGAGCAGTTCTTC. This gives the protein CASSLEGQMWNEQFF.

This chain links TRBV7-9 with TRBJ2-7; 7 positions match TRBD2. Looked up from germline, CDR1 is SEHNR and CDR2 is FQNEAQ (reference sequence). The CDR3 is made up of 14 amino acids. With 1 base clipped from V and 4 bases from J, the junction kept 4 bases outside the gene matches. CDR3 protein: CASSLDGRLYEQYF. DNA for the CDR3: TGTGCCAGCAGCTTAGACGGGAGGCTTTACGAGCAGTACTTC.

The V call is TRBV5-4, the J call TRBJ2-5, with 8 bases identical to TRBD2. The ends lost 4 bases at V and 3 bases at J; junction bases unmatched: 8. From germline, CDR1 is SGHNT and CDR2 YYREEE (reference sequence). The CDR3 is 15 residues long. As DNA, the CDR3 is TGTGCCAGCAGCCCATTTTCGCGGGGGGAAGAGACCCAGTACTTC. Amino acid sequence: CASSPFSRGEETQYF.

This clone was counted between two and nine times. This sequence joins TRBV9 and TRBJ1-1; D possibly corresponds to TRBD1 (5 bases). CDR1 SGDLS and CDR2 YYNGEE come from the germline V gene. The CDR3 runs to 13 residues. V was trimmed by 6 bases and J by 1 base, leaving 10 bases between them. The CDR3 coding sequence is TGTGCCAGCAAAGGGGCGGCGAACACTGAAGCTTTCTTT. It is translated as CASKGAANTEAFF.

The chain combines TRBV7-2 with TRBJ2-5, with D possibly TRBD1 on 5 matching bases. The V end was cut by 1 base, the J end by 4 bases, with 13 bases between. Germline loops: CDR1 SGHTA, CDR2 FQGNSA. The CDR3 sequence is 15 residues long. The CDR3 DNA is TGTGCCAGCAGCTTAGGGATCCAGGGCGGAGAGACCCAGTACTTC. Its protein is CASSLGIQGGETQYF.

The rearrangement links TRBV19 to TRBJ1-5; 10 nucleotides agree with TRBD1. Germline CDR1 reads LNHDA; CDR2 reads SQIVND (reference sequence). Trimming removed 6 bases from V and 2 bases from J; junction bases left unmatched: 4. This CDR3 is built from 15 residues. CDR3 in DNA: TGTGCCAGTAGCGACAGGGGGCAAGGCAATCAGCCCCAGCATTTT. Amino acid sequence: CASSDRGQGNQPQHF.

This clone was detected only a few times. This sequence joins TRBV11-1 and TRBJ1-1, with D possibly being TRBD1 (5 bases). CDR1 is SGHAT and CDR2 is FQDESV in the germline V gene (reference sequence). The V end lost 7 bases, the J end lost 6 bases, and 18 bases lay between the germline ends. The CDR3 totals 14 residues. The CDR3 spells CASTRDEFFAEAFF. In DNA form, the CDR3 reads TGTGCCAGCACCAGGGATGAATTTTTTGCTGAAGCTTTCTTT.

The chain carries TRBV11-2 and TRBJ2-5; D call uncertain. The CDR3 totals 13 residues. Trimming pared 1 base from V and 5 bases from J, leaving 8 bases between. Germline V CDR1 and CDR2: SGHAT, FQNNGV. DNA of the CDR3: TGTGCCAGCAGCTTAGCACCACAGGAGACCCAGTACTTC. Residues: CASSLAPQETQYF.

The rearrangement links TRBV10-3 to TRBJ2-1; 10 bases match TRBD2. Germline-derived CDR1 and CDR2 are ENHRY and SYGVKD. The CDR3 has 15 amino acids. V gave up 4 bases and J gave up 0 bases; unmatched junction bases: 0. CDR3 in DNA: TGTGCCATCAGTGCTAGCGGGAGCTCCTACAATGAGCAGTTCTTC. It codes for CAISASGSSYNEQFF.